This TCR beta chain emerged from a study of blood T cell repertoires in COVID-19. Study-wide context: Acute and convalescent COVID-19 specimens originated in the United States, Italy and Spain. PBMCs, B-cell-depleted T cells, or T cells were the source of the cDNA or gDNA that made up the material.

V gave up 1 base and J gave up 6 bases, with 11 bases separating them. The length of the CDR3 is 14 residues. The germline gives CDR1 SGHTA, CDR2 FQGTGA. This clone was seen more than once but under ten times. Seattle enrolled patients during active infection and tracked them longitudinally. Original analysis: Estimated nucleated cell counts came from reference gene primer amplification. The protocol was immunoSEQ multiplex PCR, while the TCRdb copy is restricted to in-frame clones and leaves out a portion. V, J and clone size reflect that table, while D and trimming were determined from the DNA. The sample contains 220,000 or so clones, 75% to 85% of which appear only once.

Sequenced input: peripheral blood. This sequence joins TRBV7-3 and TRBJ2-3, with D perhaps matching TRBD1 (6 bases). The TCR originated in a woman aged 80 or over with COVID-19, enrolled during active disease. The DNA for the CDR3 is TGTGCCAGCAGCTTAAGCGGCCAGGGGGATACGCAGTATTTT. This encodes CASSLSGQGDTQYF.